This note documents a single T cell receptor beta chain sequence. The antigen is undetermined. This specimen belongs to a study of identical twins. Unique molecular identifiers were present on the cDNA, and a universal primer site came from template switching. TCRdb fed the 5' RACE reads into MiXCR, producing one record per CDR3 protein. The sample contains 1.5 million to 2 million distinct CDR3 sequences, 25% to 35% of which appear only once. Points from the study as a whole: Abundant beta clonotypes from cord blood had fewer insertions, unlike memory repertoires, which showed none. Out-of-frame beta sequences exhibited a weaker degree of excess twin sharing. Models, which agreed with sharing between unrelated individuals, nonetheless underestimated the out-of-frame TCR alpha sharing seen in monozygotic twins.

Trimming shortened V by 1 base and J by 7 bases, and 17 bases separated the two germline ends. The CDR3 totals 14 residues. CDR1 is DFQATT, CDR2 SNEGSKA, per germline (reference sequence). The clonotype originates from a newborn girl in good health. J is TRBJ2-7 and V is TRBV20-1, with a weak D call TRBD2 (5 bases). Input material: cord blood. Here the CDR3 reads CSARVWASLGEQYF. In DNA, the CDR3 is TGCAGTGCTAGAGTCTGGGCTAGCCTGGGGGAGCAGTACTTC.